The next 13 T cell receptor beta chains were all read from a single sample in a study of blood T cell repertoires in COVID-19. Repertoires were generated with immunoSEQ multiplex PCR, while TCRdb's copy carries only in-frame clones and drops some. The sample consists of roughly 290,000 clones, around four fifths of them appearing once. The sequenced sample consisted of peripheral blood. The receptors come from a woman aged 45-60 years with active or convalescent COVID-19.

The V gene is TRBV5-1, the J gene TRBJ1-5; TRBD1 matches 8 bases. Germline lookup yields CDR1 SGHRS and CDR2 YFSETQ. Trimming cost V 4 bases and J 4 bases; bases outside gene matches: 4. The CDR3 totals 14 residues. CDR3 region: CASSTQGGNQPQHF. The CDR3 nucleotides read TGCGCCAGCAGCACACAGGGGGGGAATCAGCCCCAGCATTTT.

The chain combines TRBV10-1 with TRBJ1-4; TRBD1 matches 7 bases. The CDR3 totals 16 residues. In germline, CDR1 is WNHNN, CDR2 SYGVQD (reference sequence). V dropped 0 bases and J dropped 2; count of bases not matched to a gene: 3. The CDR3 reads CASSESRGQTNEKLFF. The CDR3 coding sequence is TGCGCCAGCAGTGAGTCGAGGGGGCAGACTAATGAAAAACTGTTTTTT.

The rearrangement links TRBV6-2 or TRBV6-3 to TRBJ2-7, with 8 bases identical to TRBD1. There are 14 residues in the CDR3. Trimming cost V 4 bases and J 0 bases; bases outside gene matches: 2. Germline V gene sequence: CDR1 MNHEY, CDR2 SVGEGT. Written as DNA, the CDR3 is TGTGCCAGCAGTTGGGGGACAGGCTCCTACGAGCAGTACTTC. Translation gives CASSWGTGSYEQYF.

This clone was seen only once. The rearrangement joins TRBV12-5 to TRBJ1-1, with a possible D match to TRBD1 (6 bases). The V end lost 1 base, the J end lost 4 bases, and 13 bases lay between the germline ends. Germline assignment: CDR1 LGHNT and CDR2 FRNRAP. The CDR3 is 15 amino acids. The CDR3 DNA reads as TGTGCTAGTGGTTTGGCTAAAGGGGGGGGCACTGAAGCTTTCTTT. Protein: CASGLAKGGGTEAFF.

CDR3 sequence: CASSLRWGEGYTF. CDR3 nucleotide sequence: TGTGCCAGCAGTTTACGGTGGGGGGAGGGCTACACCTTC. This chain uses TRBV28 with TRBJ1-2, with D perhaps matching TRBD1 (5 bases). Trimming removed 2 bases at V and 8 bases at J, with 12 bases between. The V gene's germline CDR1 is MDHEN and CDR2 SYDVKM. The CDR3 has 13 residues.

This rearrangement joins TRBV2 to TRBJ1-1, with 7 nucleotides matching TRBD1. With 5 bases clipped from V and 6 bases from J, the junction kept 9 bases outside the gene matches. The CDR3 is 14 residues long. CDR1 SNHLY and CDR2 FYNNEI come from the germline V gene. DNA for the CDR3: TGTGCCAGCAGTAGACAGGGATTAACGCCTGAAGCTTTCTTT. This translates into CASSRQGLTPEAFF.

V is TRBV3-1 (or the pseudogene TRBV3-2) and J is TRBJ2-7; the D gene is possibly TRBD2 (6 bases). Germline CDR1 and CDR2: LGHDT and YNNKEL (reference sequence). V was trimmed by 0 bases and J by 7 bases, leaving 10 bases between them. This CDR3 comprises 13 residues. For the CDR3, the DNA is TGTGCCAGCAGCCAAGATCCAGGAGGGGAGCAGTACTTC. It specifies CASSQDPGGEQYF.

V is TRBV28 and J is TRBJ1-2; 7 bases agree with TRBD1. CDR1 and CDR2 (germline): MDHEN, SYDVKM. The length of the CDR3 is 14 residues. Trimming cost V 6 bases and J 2 bases; bases outside gene matches: 6. The CDR3 region has the DNA TGTGCCAGCAGCCTAACGGGACAGAACTATGGCTACACCTTC. Protein: CASSLTGQNYGYTF.

About this clone: Compared with germline, one end of the junction differs, possibly owing to a read error. The same CDR3 can be traced to other DNA sequences in this sample. The V and J genes are TRBV7-9 and TRBJ2-7; possible D gene TRBD2, 6 bases. CDR1 and CDR2 (germline): SEHNR, FQNEAQ (reference sequence). The CDR3 covers 16 residues. This CDR3 reads CASSWTSGPNPYEQYF. For the CDR3, the DNA is TGTGCCAGCAGCTGGACGAGCGGGCCTAACCCCTACGAGCAGTACTTT.

The J gene is TRBJ1-4, the V gene TRBV25-1; the D gene is possibly TRBD1 (5 bases). The CDR3 length is 16 residues. With 1 base removed from V and 5 bases from J, the gap between germline ends came to 14 bases. The germline V gene encodes CDR1 MGHDK and CDR2 SYGVNS. The CDR3 spells CASSESWGGGNEKLFF. CDR3 DNA: TGTGCCAGCAGTGAATCCTGGGGGGGTGGCAATGAAAAACTGTTTTTT.

This clone was seen a handful of times. The J gene is TRBJ2-1, the V gene TRBV19; D not certain. The CDR3 extends over 13 amino acids. Germline CDR1 LNHDA, CDR2 SQIVND (reference sequence). V was trimmed by 8 bases and J by 4 bases, leaving 12 bases between them. In DNA form, the CDR3 reads TGTGCCAGTTCCCGATCCCGGTACAATGAGCAGTTCTTC. It translates to CASSRSRYNEQFF. Full variable domain (missing parts from reference TRBV19 and TRBJ2-1): DGGITQSPKYLFRKEGQNVTLSCEQNLNHDAMYWYRQDPGQGLRLIYYSQIVNDFQKGDIAEGYSVSREKKESFPLTVTSAQKNPTAFYLCASSRSRYNEQFFGPGTRLTVL.

This clone has just one count. CDR3 nucleotide sequence: TGTGCCAGCAGCTTTCAGGGAGGGCAGCCCCAGCATTTT. This sequence encodes CASSFQGGQPQHF. V and J are TRBV27 and TRBJ1-5; D is perhaps TRBD1 (5 bases). CDR1 is MNHEY, CDR2 SMNVEV, per germline (reference sequence). This CDR3 is built from 13 residues. V was pared by 6 bases and J by 7 bases, with 13 bases between.

Here the CDR3 DNA reads TGTGCCAGCAGTATTCCGGGACTCCACAATGAGCAGTTCTTC. It is translated as CASSIPGLHNEQFF. The chain has TRBV28 and TRBJ2-1; D may be TRBD2 (6 bases). V was shortened by 5 bases and J by 5 bases, with 13 bases between the two germline ends. In germline, CDR1 is MDHEN, CDR2 SYDVKM. The CDR3 has 14 amino acids.